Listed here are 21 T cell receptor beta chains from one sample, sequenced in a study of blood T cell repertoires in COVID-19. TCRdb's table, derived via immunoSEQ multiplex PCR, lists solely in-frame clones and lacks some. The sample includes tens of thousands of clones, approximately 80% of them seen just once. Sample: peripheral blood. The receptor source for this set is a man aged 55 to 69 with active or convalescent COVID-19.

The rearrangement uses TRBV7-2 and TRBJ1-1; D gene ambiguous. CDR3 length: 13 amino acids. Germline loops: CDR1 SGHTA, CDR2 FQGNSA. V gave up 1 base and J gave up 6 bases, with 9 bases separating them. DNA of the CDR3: TGTGCCAGCAGCTTAGACCGCTACGCTGAAGCTTTCTTT. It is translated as CASSLDRYAEAFF.

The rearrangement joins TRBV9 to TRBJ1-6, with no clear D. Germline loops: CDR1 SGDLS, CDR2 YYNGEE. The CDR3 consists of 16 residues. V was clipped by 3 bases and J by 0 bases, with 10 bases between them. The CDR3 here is CASSGYGSSYNSPLHF. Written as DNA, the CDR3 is TGTGCCAGCAGCGGGTACGGGAGCTCCTATAATTCACCCCTCCACTTT.

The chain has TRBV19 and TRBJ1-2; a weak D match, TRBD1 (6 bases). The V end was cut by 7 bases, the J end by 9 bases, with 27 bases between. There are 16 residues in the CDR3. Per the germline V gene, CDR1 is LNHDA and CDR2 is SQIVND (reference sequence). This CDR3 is CASIATAGGRRYSYTF. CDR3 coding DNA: TGTGCCAGTATCGCCACCGCGGGGGGCCGAAGGTATAGCTACACCTTC.

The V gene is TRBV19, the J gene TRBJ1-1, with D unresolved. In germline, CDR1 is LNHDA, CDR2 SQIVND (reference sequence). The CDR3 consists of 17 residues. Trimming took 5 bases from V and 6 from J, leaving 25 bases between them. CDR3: CASSSAEWAPGSAEAFF. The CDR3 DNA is TGTGCCAGTAGTTCCGCAGAATGGGCTCCAGGATCCGCTGAAGCTTTCTTT.

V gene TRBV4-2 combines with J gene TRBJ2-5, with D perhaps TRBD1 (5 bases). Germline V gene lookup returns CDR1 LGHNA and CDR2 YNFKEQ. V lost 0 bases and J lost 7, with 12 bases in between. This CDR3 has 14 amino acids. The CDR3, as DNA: TGTGCCAGCAGCCAAGAACAGGCCCCTGGGACCCAGTACTTC. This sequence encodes CASSQEQAPGTQYF.

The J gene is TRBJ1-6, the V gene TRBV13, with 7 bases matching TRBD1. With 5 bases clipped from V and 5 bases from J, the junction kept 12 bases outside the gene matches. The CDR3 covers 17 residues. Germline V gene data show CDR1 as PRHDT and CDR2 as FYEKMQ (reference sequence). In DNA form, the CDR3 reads TGTGCCAGCAGCCCGACAGGGAGTCAAGGAGATAATTCACCCCTCCACTTT. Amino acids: CASSPTGSQGDNSPLHF.

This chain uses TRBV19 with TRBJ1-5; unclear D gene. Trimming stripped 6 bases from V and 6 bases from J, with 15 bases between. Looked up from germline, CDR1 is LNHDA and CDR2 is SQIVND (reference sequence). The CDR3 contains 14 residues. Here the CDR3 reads CASSGGQRVQPQHF. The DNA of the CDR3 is TGTGCCAGTAGCGGCGGGCAAAGGGTTCAGCCCCAGCATTTT. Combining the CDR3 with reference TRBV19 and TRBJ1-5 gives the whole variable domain DGGITQSPKYLFRKEGQNVTLSCEQNLNHDAMYWYRQDPGQGLRLIYYSQIVNDFQKGDIAEGYSVSREKKESFPLTVTSAQKNPTAFYLCASSGGQRVQPQHFGDGTRLSIL.

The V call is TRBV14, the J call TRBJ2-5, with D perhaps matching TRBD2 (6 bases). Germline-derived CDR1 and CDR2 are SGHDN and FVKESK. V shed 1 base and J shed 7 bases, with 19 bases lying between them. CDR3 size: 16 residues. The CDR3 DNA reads TGTGCCAGCAGCCAAGTGGGACTTGGGTCTTTGGGGACCCAGTACTTC. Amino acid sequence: CASSQVGLGSLGTQYF. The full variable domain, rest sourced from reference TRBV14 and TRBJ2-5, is EAGVTQFPSHSVIEKGQTVTLRCDPISGHDNLYWYRRVMGKEIKFLLHFVKESKQDESGMPNNRFLAERTGGTYSTLKVQPAELEDSGVYFCASSQVGLGSLGTQYFGPGTRLLVL.

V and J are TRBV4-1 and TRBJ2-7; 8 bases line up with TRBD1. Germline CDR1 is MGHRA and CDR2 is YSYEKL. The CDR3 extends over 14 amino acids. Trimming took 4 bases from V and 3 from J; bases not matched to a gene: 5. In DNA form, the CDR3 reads TGCGCCAGCAGCCCCCAGACAGGGGACTACGAGCAGTACTTC. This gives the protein CASSPQTGDYEQYF.

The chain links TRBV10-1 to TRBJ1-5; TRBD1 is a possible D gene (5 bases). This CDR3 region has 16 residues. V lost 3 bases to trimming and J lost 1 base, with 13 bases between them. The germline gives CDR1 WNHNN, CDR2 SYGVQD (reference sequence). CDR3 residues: CASSDGARRSNQPQHF. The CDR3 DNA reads TGCGCCAGCAGTGATGGGGCCCGTCGGAGCAATCAGCCCCAGCATTTT.

The CDR3 region has the DNA TGTGCCAGCAGCGTAGGGTCGGGACAGGGAAGCGATAATTCACCCCTCCACTTT. It translates to CASSVGSGQGSDNSPLHF. V usage is TRBV9 and J usage is TRBJ1-6; TRBD1 aligns across 9 bases. J was trimmed by 5 bases and V by 0 bases; bases with no gene match: 9. This CDR3 region has 18 residues. CDR1 and CDR2 (germline): SGDLS, YYNGEE.

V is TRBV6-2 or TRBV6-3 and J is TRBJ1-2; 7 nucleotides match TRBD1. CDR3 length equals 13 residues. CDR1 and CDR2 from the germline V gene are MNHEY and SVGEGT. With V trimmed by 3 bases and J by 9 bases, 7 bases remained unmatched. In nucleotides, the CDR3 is TGTGCCAGCAGTTATTCGGGACAGCCCAGCTACACCTTC. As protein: CASSYSGQPSYTF.

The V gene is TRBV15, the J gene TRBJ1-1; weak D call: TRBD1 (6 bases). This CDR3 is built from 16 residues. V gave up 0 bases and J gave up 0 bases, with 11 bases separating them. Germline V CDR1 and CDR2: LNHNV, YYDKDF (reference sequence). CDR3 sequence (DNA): TGTGCCACCAGCAGAGATACAGGGCTTATGAACACTGAAGCTTTCTTT. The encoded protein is CATSRDTGLMNTEAFF.

The CDR3 DNA follows: TGTGCCAGCAGTGAAGTGGGGGGGTTCGTCCACGAGCAGTACTTC. Amino acids: CASSEVGGFVHEQYF. The rearrangement uses TRBV25-1 and TRBJ2-7; 7 positions agree with TRBD2. Trimming cost V 2 bases and J 5 bases; bases outside gene matches: 9. CDR1 is MGHDK and CDR2 is SYGVNS in the germline V gene. This CDR3 has 15 amino acids.

The CDR3 nucleotides are TGTGCCAGCAGTCCCAGGGGGCTCGATGAGCAGTTCTTC. Translated, it gives CASSPRGLDEQFF. The rearrangement links TRBV27 to TRBJ2-1; the match to TRBD1 covers 8 bases. The CDR3 is 13 amino acids. From germline, CDR1 is MNHEY and CDR2 SMNVEV (reference sequence). The ends lost 5 bases at V and 8 bases at J; junction bases unmatched: 5.

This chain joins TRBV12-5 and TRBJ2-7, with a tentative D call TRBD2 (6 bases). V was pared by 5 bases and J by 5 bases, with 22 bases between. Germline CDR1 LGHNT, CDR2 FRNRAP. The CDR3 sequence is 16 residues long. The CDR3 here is CASGAQLGTESNEQYF. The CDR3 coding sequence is TGTGCTAGTGGTGCCCAACTGGGGACTGAAAGCAACGAGCAGTACTTC.

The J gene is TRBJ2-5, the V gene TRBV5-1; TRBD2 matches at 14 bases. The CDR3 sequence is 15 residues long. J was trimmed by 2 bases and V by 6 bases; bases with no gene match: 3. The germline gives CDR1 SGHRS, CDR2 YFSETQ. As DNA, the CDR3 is TGCGCCAGCATTGGGACTAGCGGGGGTCAAGAGACCCAGTACTTC. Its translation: CASIGTSGGQETQYF.

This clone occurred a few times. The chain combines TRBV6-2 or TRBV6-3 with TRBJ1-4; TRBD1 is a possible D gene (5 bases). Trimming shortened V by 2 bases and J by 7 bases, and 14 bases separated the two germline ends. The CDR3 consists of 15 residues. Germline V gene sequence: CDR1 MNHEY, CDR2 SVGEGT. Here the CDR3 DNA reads TGTGCCAGCAGTTACCCGGACAACCTTAGTGAAAAACTGTTTTTT. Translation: CASSYPDNLSEKLFF.

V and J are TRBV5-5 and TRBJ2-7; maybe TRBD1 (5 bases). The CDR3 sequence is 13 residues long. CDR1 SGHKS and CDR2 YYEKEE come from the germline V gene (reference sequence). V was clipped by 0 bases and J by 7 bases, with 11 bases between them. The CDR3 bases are TGTGCCAGCAGCTTGGCCGTTAGGGGAGAGCAGTACTTC. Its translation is CASSLAVRGEQYF.

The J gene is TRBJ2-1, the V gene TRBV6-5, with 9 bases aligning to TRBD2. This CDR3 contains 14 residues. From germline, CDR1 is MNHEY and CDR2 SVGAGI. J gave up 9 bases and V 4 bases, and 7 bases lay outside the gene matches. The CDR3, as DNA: TGTGCCAGCAGTTTTAGCGGGGGTAGTGTTGAGCAGTTCTTC. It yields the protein CASSFSGGSVEQFF.

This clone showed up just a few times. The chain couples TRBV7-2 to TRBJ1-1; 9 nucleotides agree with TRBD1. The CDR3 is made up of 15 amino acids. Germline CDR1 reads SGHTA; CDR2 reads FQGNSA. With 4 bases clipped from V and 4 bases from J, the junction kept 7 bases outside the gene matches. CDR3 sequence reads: CASSYGTGKGTEAFF. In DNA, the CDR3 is TGTGCCAGCAGCTACGGGACAGGGAAGGGCACTGAAGCTTTCTTT.